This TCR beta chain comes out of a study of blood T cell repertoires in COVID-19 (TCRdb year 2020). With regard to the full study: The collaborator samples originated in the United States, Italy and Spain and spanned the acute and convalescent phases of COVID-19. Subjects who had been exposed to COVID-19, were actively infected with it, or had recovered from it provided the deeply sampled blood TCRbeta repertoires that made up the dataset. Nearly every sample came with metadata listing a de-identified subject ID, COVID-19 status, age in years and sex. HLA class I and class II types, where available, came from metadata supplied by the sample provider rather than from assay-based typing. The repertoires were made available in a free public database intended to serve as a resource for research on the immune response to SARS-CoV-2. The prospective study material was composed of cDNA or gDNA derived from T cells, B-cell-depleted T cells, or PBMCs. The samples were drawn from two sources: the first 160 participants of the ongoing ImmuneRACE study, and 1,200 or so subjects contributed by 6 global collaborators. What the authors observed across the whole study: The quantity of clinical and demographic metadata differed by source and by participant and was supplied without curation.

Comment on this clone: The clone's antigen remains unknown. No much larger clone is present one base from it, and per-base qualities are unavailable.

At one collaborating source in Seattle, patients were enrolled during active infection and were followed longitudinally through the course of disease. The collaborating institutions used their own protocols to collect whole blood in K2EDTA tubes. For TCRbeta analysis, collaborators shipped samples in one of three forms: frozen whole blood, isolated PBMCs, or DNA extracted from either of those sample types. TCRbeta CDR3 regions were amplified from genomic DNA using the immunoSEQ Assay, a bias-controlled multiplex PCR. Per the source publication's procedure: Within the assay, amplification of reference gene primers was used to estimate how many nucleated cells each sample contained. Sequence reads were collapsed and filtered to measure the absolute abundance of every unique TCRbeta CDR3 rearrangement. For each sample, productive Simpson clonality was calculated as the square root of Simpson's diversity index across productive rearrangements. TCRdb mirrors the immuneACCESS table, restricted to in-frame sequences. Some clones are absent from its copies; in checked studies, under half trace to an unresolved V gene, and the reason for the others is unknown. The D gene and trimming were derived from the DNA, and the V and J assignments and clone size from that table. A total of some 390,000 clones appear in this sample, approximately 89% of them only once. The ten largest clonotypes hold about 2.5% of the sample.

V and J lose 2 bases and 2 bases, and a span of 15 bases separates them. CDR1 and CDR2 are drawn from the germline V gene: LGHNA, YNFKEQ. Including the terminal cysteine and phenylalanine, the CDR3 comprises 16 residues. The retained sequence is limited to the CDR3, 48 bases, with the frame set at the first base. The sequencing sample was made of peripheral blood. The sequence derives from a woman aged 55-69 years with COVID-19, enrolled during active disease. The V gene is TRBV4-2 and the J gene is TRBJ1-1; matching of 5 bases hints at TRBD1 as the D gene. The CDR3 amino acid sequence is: CASSQISGGSNTEAFF. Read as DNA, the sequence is TGTGCCAGCAGCCAAATTTCCGGGGGGAGTAACACTGAAGCTTTCTTT.